This TCR beta chain emerged from a study of OX40 agonist ivuxolimab in advanced cancers. Looking at the study overall: Ivuxolimab, an antibody acting as an agonist of OX40 (CD134), was used to treat patients. Patients in dose escalation had liver, melanoma, kidney or head and neck cancers. Study-wide points: More expanded clones were found, on average, in CD8+ than in CD4+ T cells. Doses of 0.1 to 3.0 mg/kg were accompanied by clonal expansion of CD4+ and CD8+ blood T cells by week 6.

About this clone: Its specificity is unknown.

Data came from immunoSEQ multiplex PCR; TCRdb stores just in-frame clones and leaves some out. The sample shows tens of thousands of clones, 76% of them seen only once. Germline V CDR1 and CDR2: SEHNR, FQNEAQ (reference sequence). Trimming removed 3 bases at V and 10 bases at J, with 10 bases between. The CDR3 length is 13 residues. The chain employs TRBV7-9 and TRBJ1-6; D gene unclear. The sequencing here drew on CD4+ or CD8+ T cells sorted from blood, taken in a trial of the OX40 agonist ivuxolimab. This clonotype originated in an adult with an advanced solid tumor such as melanoma, head and neck, liver or kidney cancer. CDR3 DNA: TGTGCCAGCAGCTTGGGATGGGAGTCACCCCTCCACTTT. Its protein product is CASSLGWESPLHF.